This T cell receptor (beta chain) derives from a study of cytomegalovirus exposure and HLA in healthy donors (dated by TCRdb to 2016 to 2017). Background on the whole study: In an earlier analysis of some 610 of the donors, 250 to 300 Gb of sequence data and 90 million to 120 million unique TCR beta sequences from roughly 190 million T cells were reported. An early release covering around 630 HLA-typed donors comprised 250 to 350 gigabases of sequencing data and around 80 million unique TCR sequences. Of the roughly 400 genotyped donors, 65% to 90% were placed in the genetic ancestry cluster associated with self-reported Caucasian donors. The study aimed to test whether signatures of past pathogen exposure could be identified by cataloging public T cell receptors. The study used immunosequencing to profile the T cell repertoires of 670 or so subjects and linked those repertoires to cytomegalovirus serostatus. In addition to the first cohort of around 670 subjects, a separate validation cohort of approximately 110 different subjects was used. The study combined high-throughput TCR immunosequencing, statistical association of individual TCRs with disease status, and machine learning to predict cytomegalovirus infection status. A later analysis re-analyzed previously published TCR beta repertoires from approximately 700 donors and added high-resolution HLA genotyping to study TCR occurrence patterns. Rather than using new phenotypic data, the later analysis identified candidate immune exposures from TCR beta sequences and from how often those sequences occurred across donors. An earlier analysis of about 600 of the donors used high-throughput TCR beta sequencing to judge whether each TCR beta V gene segment behaved as functional or pseudogenic. Donor age, sex, ethnicity and CMV serostatus were compiled together with the repertoire data. A later genetic analysis used genome-wide SNP genotypes for about 60% of the roughly 670 donors, treating that subset as a discovery cohort. Every repertoire in the discovery cohort had been generated on one and the same sequencing platform. HLA typing included class I and class II loci at four-digit resolution. Typing coverage differed by locus: A, B, C, DRB1 and DQB1 were typed in roughly 620-640 donors, DQA1 in about 560, DPA1 in 606, and DPB1 in just under 490. Four to six DR-DQ haplotypes were handled as single units for association and clustering because linkage in the cohort was strong. Across 398 genotyped donors of the cohort, an average of approximately 240,000 unique TCR beta nucleotide sequences per donor were sequenced, and roughly 18% of those sequences were non-productive.

Libraries were made using the immunoSEQ multiplex PCR assay. For the multiplex PCR, a mixture combining 60 forward primers for TCR Vbeta segments and 13 reverse primers for TCR Jbeta segments was used. The CDR3 region of rearranged TCR beta genes was amplified from genomic DNA with a multiplex PCR assay. The amplified TCR beta libraries were sequenced on the Illumina HiSeq System as 87-base-pair reads. On the study's bioinformatics: A later analysis tallied roughly 80 million unique TCR beta chains across the 550 to 850 repertoires, and around 10 million of those chains were shared by two or more donors. To remove PCR and sequencing errors, raw reads were error-corrected and collapsed into unique sequences using a nearest-neighbor algorithm that merged closely related sequences. V, D and J gene segments were assigned by aligning CDR3 sequences to IMGT reference sequences. For a sequence to be retained, at least a six-nucleotide match to both a V gene segment and a J gene segment was required. A rearrangement counted as productive if the CDR3 had no stop codons and remained in frame with V and J, and every other rearrangement counted as non-productive. CDR3 was defined by IMGT convention, running from the second conserved V-encoded cysteine to the conserved J-encoded phenylalanine. In an earlier analysis of roughly 610 of the donors, sequences lacking an unambiguous match to a single V gene segment were excluded. In an earlier analysis of some 590 of the donors, a V segment was called functional when productive rearrangements were above 56.7%, and segregating when the standard deviation between donors exceeded 5%. A statistical classification framework was developed to diagnose cytomegalovirus status using the catalog of TCR beta chain sequences. In a later analysis, TCR nucleotide sequences were compared against IMGT/GENE-DB human TR gene sequences so that V and J genes could be assigned. The TCRdist pipeline was used in a later analysis to assign CDR3 sequences and most-parsimonious VDJ recombination scenarios. A later analysis defined each TCR beta chain by its CDR3 amino acid sequence plus V-gene family, and excluded reads lacking a unique V-gene family. To address suspected cross-contamination and a sequencing artifact, a later analysis removed approximately 600 highly shared, low-generation-probability nucleotide sequences. A later analysis calculated a clonal expansion index for each public chain from normalized within-repertoire ranks of inferred template counts. Generation probabilities in a later analysis came from a VDJ recombination model fitted to out-of-frame rearrangements, and those results were checked against IGoR. In a later analysis, TCR-TCR, TCR-HLA and TCR-CMV co-occurrence was scored with hypergeometric tests, and a repertoire-size bias correction was applied to TCR pairs. To estimate false discovery rates, a later analysis permuted the HLA or CMV assignments 20 times. A later analysis grouped co-occurring TCRs with DBSCAN, adding TCRdist sequence similarity when clustering within HLA-allele-positive subsets. For co-occurrence clustering, repertoires with fewer than 30,000 or more than 120,000 public chains were excluded, along with five repertoires with anomalous nucleotide sharing. Imported from immuneACCESS, the table was reduced by TCRdb to in-frame sequences with V and J called. These copies leave out some clones; in studies compared against another copy, an unresolved V gene accounts for under half, and the cause of the remainder is not known. Clone size and the V and J calls come from that table; the DNA yielded D and trimming. This sample's records show about 160,000 clones. The ten most abundant clones make up over 1% of the sample.

On this clone itself: It has no known antigen specificity.

In the germline V gene, CDR1 corresponds to SGHRS and CDR2 to YFSETQ. The CDR3 has 16 amino acids, counting the end cysteine and phenylalanine. Solely the CDR3 DNA is kept, with 48 bases framed from the first base. The V end gives up 4 bases and the J end 0 bases, leaving 7 bases in the junction not matched to a gene. In total, 630 or so healthy bone marrow donors made up the cohort. At the time of sampling, all cohort members were nominally healthy, though unrecorded immune exposures were likely present. The donor tested CMV seronegative and was one of the 352 seronegative cohort members. A peripheral blood sample was provided by each donor, and peripheral blood mononuclear cells were used for TCR beta sequencing. The Qiagen DNeasy Blood Extraction Kit was used to extract genomic DNA from the blood cell samples. What the work shows at the level of the full study, not this receptor alone: Correlated functional status among segregating V segments might reflect linkage disequilibrium, but an unknown experimental factor could not be ruled out. Because counts were too low, approximately 15 rarely observed V segments, including chromosome 9 orphons, were excluded from the earlier analysis of 587 of the donors. Most TCR sequences were observed very rarely across donors, whereas some public TCRs were present in many individuals. In a later genetic analysis, a missense DCLRE1C variant was associated with V-gene and J-gene trimming of TCR beta chains, and the association was replicated in an independent cohort. It was suggested by the authors that the approach could potentially be generalized to other disease states and immunological phenotypes. The classifier was reported to diagnose cytomegalovirus status with high specificity and sensitivity in both the original and validation cohorts. Because some donors lacked HLA typing at each locus, the association tests relied only on the typed subset. The 87-base-pair reads could not distinguish some IMGT-functional V segments, including TRBV6-2 and TRBV6-3, so those segments were excluded. Compared with equally common non-associated chains, HLA-associated TCR beta chains in a later analysis were more clonally expanded and had lower generation probabilities. An earlier analysis of approximately 570 of the donors showed that most TCR beta V segments appeared in productive rearrangements either about 87% or about 30% of the time, which broadly matched IMGT annotations. A cluster of highly shared sequence variants was judged likely to be a technical artifact of the sequencing pipeline. A later analysis associated about 18,000 TCR beta sequences with specific HLA alleles at a false discovery rate of 0.05. Three of the identified cytomegalovirus-associated TCR beta chains were confirmed in vitro to be specific for cytomegalovirus antigens. Assigning TCR associations to individual alleles was difficult when HLA alleles, especially DR and DQ, strongly co-occurred. Roughly uniform sequencing depth across donors was assumed in presence/absence analyses, although this assumption may not hold. In a later analysis, several top co-occurrence clusters were reported to appear linked to parvovirus B19, influenza, CMV and Epstein-Barr virus. In a later analysis, the rate of TCR association differed among HLA loci, with DRB1 alleles having the most associated TCRs and HLA-C alleles having the fewest. CMV serostatus was the only immune exposure information available for the cohort. According to a later genetic analysis, donors in an Asian-associated ancestry cluster had fewer N-insertions in productive TCRs than the approximately 710-donor mean. The study gave a list of about 170 TCR beta chains associated with cytomegalovirus. This cohort had only TCR beta chains sequenced, and the lack of alpha or paired-chain data limited which features could be detected. A further reported finding was that TCR beta sequences accurately predicted the HLA-A and HLA-B alleles for most subjects in the first cohort. Most CMV-associated TCR beta chains appeared to be HLA-restricted in a later analysis, and the HLA associations seemed to be driven largely by CMV exposure.

The chain links TRBV5-1 with TRBJ2-1; TRBD2 lines up with 7 middle nucleotides. Source material: PBMCs. This receptor was obtained from a woman in her fifties or sixties in good health and CMV-seronegative. The bases are TGCGCCAGCAGCATCCTAGCGGAAAGCTCCTACAATGAGCAGTTCTTC. Its protein is CASSILAESSYNEQFF.